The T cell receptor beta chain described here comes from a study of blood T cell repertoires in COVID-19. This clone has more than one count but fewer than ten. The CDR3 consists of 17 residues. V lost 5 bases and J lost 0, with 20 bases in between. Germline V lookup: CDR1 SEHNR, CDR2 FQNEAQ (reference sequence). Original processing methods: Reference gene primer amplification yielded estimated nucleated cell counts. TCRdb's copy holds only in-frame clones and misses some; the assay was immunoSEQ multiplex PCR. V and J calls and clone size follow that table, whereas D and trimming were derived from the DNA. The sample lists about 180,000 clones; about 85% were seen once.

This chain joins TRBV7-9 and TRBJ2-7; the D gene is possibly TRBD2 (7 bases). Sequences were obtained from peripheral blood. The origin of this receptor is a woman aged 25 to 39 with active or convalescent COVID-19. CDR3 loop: CASSLPSGGASSYEQYF. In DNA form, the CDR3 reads TGTGCCAGCAGCCTCCCATCGGGGGGCGCGAGCTCCTACGAGCAGTACTTC.